These 32 T cell receptor beta chains share one sample of origin, sequenced in a study of CXCR3-negative and CXCR3-positive naive CD8 T cells. Study-level findings and limits: TRB CDR3s of CXCR3-positive naive cells were more hydrophobic than those of CXCR3-negative naive cells.

Antigen specificity for these receptors is unknown. In preparing the TRB cDNA libraries, 5' RACE with UMI labels was used. TCRdb processed the 5' RACE reads again and assigns one entry to each CDR3 protein, with no DNA. This sample lists some 140,000 distinct CDR3 sequences; its ten largest clones have over 0.35%. The sequenced material came from naive CXCR3+ CD8+ T cells from blood. Stated subset: CD45RO-CCR7+CD27+CD95- naive CD8+ T cells expressing CXCR3 (TNR3+). These receptors originate from a human donor in good health. Some clones in this sample may be carry-over from other donors' samples.

The chain is built from TRBV7-9 and TRBJ2-7. CDR1 is SEHNR, CDR2 FQNEAQ, per germline (reference sequence). The CDR3 spans 12 residues. CDR3 loop: CASSLREDEQYF.

This rearrangement joins TRBV9 to TRBJ1-5; TCRdb designates TRBD1, a call that cannot be tested without DNA. This CDR3 has 15 residues. CDR1 SGDLS and CDR2 YYNGEE come from the germline V gene. CDR3 loop: CASSASGHQSQPQHF.

CDR3 sequence reads: CASSGTGTEETQYF. This chain links TRBV7-8 with TRBJ2-5; TCRdb gives TRBD1 as the D gene, but with no DNA this cannot be confirmed. The CDR3 loop spans 14 amino acids. The germline gives CDR1 SGHVS, CDR2 FQNEAQ.

J is TRBJ2-7 and V is TRBV7-9; checking the TCRdb D call of TRBD2 is not possible without DNA. The CDR3 is made up of 14 amino acids. Germline V CDR1 and CDR2: SEHNR, FQNEAQ (reference sequence). CDR3 residues: CASRLGRGIDEQYF.

The genes are TRBV6-1 and TRBJ2-5; with no DNA, the TCRdb D assignment of TRBD1 cannot be verified. From germline, CDR1 is MNHNS and CDR2 SASEGT. The length of the CDR3 is 15 residues. The CDR3 spells CASILTDRAMETQYF.

The rearrangement links TRBV29-1 to TRBJ2-1; TCRdb proposes TRBD1, but this gene call is untestable without DNA. In germline, CDR1 is SQVTM, CDR2 ANQGSEA. The CDR3 runs 14 residues. The CDR3: CSVERQEDYNEQFF.

The chain is built from TRBV12-3 or TRBV12-4 and TRBJ1-2; TCRdb gives TRBD1 as the D gene, but with no DNA this cannot be confirmed. The CDR3 runs 13 residues. CDR3 sequence: CASSYGDNYGYTF.

V is TRBV7-9 and J is TRBJ2-5; no DNA is available, so the TRBD2 call from TCRdb remains unchecked. CDR1 and CDR2 (germline): SEHNR, FQNEAQ (reference sequence). The CDR3 is 15 residues long. CDR3 region: CASSTLSGGQGTQYF.

The CDR3 sequence is CASSDRGLSNEKLFF. J is TRBJ1-4 and V is TRBV2; TCRdb calls TRBD1, which cannot be checked without DNA. There are 15 residues in the CDR3. The germline gives CDR1 SNHLY, CDR2 FYNNEI.

The rearrangement links TRBV28 to TRBJ2-1; TCRdb picks TRBD2, but there is no DNA to check that call. Germline CDR1 MDHEN, CDR2 SYDVKM. This CDR3 has 18 amino acids. The CDR3 reads CASSLMGALGSSYNEQFF.

The chain joins TRBV28 to TRBJ2-7. In germline, CDR1 is MDHEN, CDR2 SYDVKM. The CDR3 loop spans 14 amino acids. CDR3 loop: CASRLSTVYYEQYF.

V and J are TRBV29-1 and TRBJ2-1. Germline V gene data show CDR1 as SQVTM and CDR2 as ANQGSEA. The CDR3 consists of 13 residues. The CDR3 loop reads CSVDDSSYNEQFF.

CDR3 amino acids: CASTVQGGGSYEQYF. The chain recombines TRBV6-5 with TRBJ2-7; TCRdb selects TRBD1, and the lack of DNA leaves this call unchecked. From germline, CDR1 is MNHEY and CDR2 SVGAGI. CDR3 length: 15 amino acids.

V and J are TRBV6-1 and TRBJ2-1; with no DNA, the TCRdb D assignment of TRBD2 cannot be verified. CDR3 length equals 14 residues. Germline V gene data show CDR1 as MNHNS and CDR2 as SASEGT. The CDR3 reads CASQLAVYYNEQFF.

V usage is TRBV7-8 and J usage is TRBJ2-7; the D call of TRBD1 rests on TCRdb alone, since no DNA is present to check it. The CDR3 has 15 residues. Germline V CDR1 and CDR2: SGHVS, FQNEAQ. CDR3 region: CASSLLSGGIYEQYF.

This chain connects TRBV20-1 to TRBJ2-7; the TCRdb call, TRBD1, lacks DNA for checking. Looked up from germline, CDR1 is DFQATT and CDR2 is SNEGSKA (reference sequence). The CDR3 has 13 amino acids. The chain's CDR3 is CSARPGNTYEQYF.

V is TRBV6-5 and J is TRBJ2-1; lacking DNA, the TRBD1 call made by TCRdb goes unchecked. The CDR3 spans 13 residues. The germline V gene encodes CDR1 MNHEY and CDR2 SVGAGI. The CDR3 sequence is CASSYREDNEQFF.

CDR3 protein: CASSQAPLSYNEQFF. This chain connects TRBV4-1 to TRBJ2-1; TCRdb lists TRBD1, though no DNA is available to test this call. Germline CDR1 reads MGHRA; CDR2 reads YSYEKL. This CDR3 has 15 amino acids.

CDR3 region: CSVSGTLNTEAFF. The rearrangement uses TRBV29-1 and TRBJ1-1; TCRdb returns TRBD1, unconfirmable since there is no DNA. This CDR3 is built from 13 residues. Germline V CDR1 and CDR2: SQVTM, ANQGSEA.

The chain recombines TRBV11-2 with TRBJ2-2. Germline assignment: CDR1 SGHAT and CDR2 FQNNGV. CDR3 length: 15 amino acids. The chain's CDR3 is CASSLGLVATGELFF.

The J gene is TRBJ2-7, the V gene TRBV10-3; TCRdb picks TRBD1, but there is no DNA to check that call. Per the germline V gene, CDR1 is ENHRY and CDR2 is SYGVKD. There are 15 residues in the CDR3. CDR3: CAIRGTELNDYEQYF.

The chain has TRBV9 and TRBJ2-1; TCRdb's assignment of TRBD2 cannot be checked, as there is no DNA. The CDR3 runs 15 residues. Germline assignment: CDR1 SGDLS and CDR2 YYNGEE. The CDR3 sequence is CASSVSSAGYNEQFF.

This sequence joins TRBV7-6 and TRBJ1-4; TCRdb selects TRBD1, and the lack of DNA leaves this call unchecked. CDR1 SGHVS and CDR2 FNYEAQ come from the germline V gene. The CDR3 has 14 residues. CDR3 sequence: CASSSPGRGEKLFF.

The rearrangement joins TRBV7-8 to TRBJ2-1. CDR1 and CDR2 from the germline V gene are SGHVS and FQNEAQ. CDR3 length: 15 amino acids. The CDR3 reads CASSPLGSSYNEQFF.

This sequence joins TRBV12-3 or TRBV12-4 and TRBJ2-5. CDR3 length: 14 residues. CDR3 in amino acids: CASSRPVGQETQYF.

This chain links TRBV12-3 or TRBV12-4 with TRBJ2-7; TCRdb designates TRBD2, a call that cannot be tested without DNA. The CDR3 spans 15 residues. The CDR3 spells CASSFSSGRAREQYF.

The CDR3 loop reads CASSTRHNEQFF. V gene TRBV3-1 combines with J gene TRBJ2-1. CDR1 and CDR2 (germline): LGHDT, YNNKEL (reference sequence). The length of the CDR3 is 12 residues.

The gene calls are TRBV29-1 and TRBJ2-1; lacking DNA, the TRBD2 call made by TCRdb goes unchecked. CDR3 size: 14 residues. CDR1 SQVTM and CDR2 ANQGSEA come from the germline V gene. The CDR3: CSVDAGGLGNEQFF.

This chain joins TRBV7-6 and TRBJ2-2; the D call from TCRdb, TRBD1, cannot be confirmed without DNA. The CDR3 contains 17 residues. CDR1 is SGHVS and CDR2 is FNYEAQ in the germline V gene. The CDR3 region is CASSPHPAETVTGELFF. Full variable domain (missing parts from reference TRBV7-6 and TRBJ2-2): GAGVSQSPRYKVTKRGQDVALRCDPISGHVSLYWYRQALGQGPEFLTYFNYEAQQDKSGLPNDRFSAERPEGSISTLTIQRTEQRDSAMYRCASSPHPAETVTGELFFGEGSRLTVL.

This CDR3 reads CASSKTEIYEQYF. The genes are TRBV21-1 and TRBJ2-7; with no DNA, the TCRdb D assignment of TRBD1 cannot be verified. TRBV21-1 is shown as a pseudogene. The CDR3 length is 13 residues.

The chain recombines TRBV14 with TRBJ1-1. CDR1 is SGHDN and CDR2 is FVKESK in the germline V gene. CDR3 size: 12 residues. The CDR3 reads CASSHANSEAFF.

The gene calls are TRBV5-1 and TRBJ2-1; the TRBD2 assignment by TCRdb is unverifiable without DNA. The CDR3 covers 15 residues. In germline, CDR1 is SGHRS, CDR2 YFSETQ. The CDR3 protein is CASSSSGSDYNEQFF.